This TCR beta chain was identified in a study of blood T cell repertoires in COVID-19. For the study at large: PBMCs, B-cell-depleted T cells, or T cells were the source of the cDNA or gDNA that made up the material.

Under the authors' procedure: Nucleated cell number was recorded as an estimate derived from reference gene primer amplification. Libraries were prepared by immunoSEQ multiplex PCR; TCRdb keeps only in-frame clonotypes and omits some of them. V, J and clone size are those of that table, while D and trimming were read from the DNA. The sample includes some 140,000 clones, roughly four fifths of them seen just once. The CDR3 spans 12 residues. CDR1 is SGHRS, CDR2 YFSETQ, per germline. Trimming removed 7 bases from V and 8 bases from J, with 15 bases in between. The clonotype comes from a woman aged 55-69 years with acute or convalescent COVID-19. V usage is TRBV5-1 and J usage is TRBJ1-2, with D possibly matching TRBD1 (6 bases). Sequenced material: peripheral blood. For the CDR3, the DNA is TGCGCCAGCGGACAGTTAGATATGGGCTACACCTTC. The encoded protein is CASGQLDMGYTF.